The next 20 T cell receptor beta chains were all read from a single sample in a study of shared clonotypes between healthy human individuals. Profiling relied on immunoSEQ multiplex PCR, and the TCRdb table lists in-frame clones only, not all of them. The table includes some 630,000 clones, around 72% detected once. The sequencing input was memory CD4+ T cells sorted from blood. Regarding subset: CD45RA-negative fraction. These receptors were obtained from a woman aged 25 to 39 in good health.

In regard to this clone: Because the CDR3's place on the DNA is in doubt, the DNA is left out and the CDR3 is given as listed by TCRdb. V usage is TRBV7-9 and J usage is TRBJ1-2. The V gene's germline CDR1 is SEHNR and CDR2 FQNEAQ (reference sequence). Inclusive of both ends, the CDR3 amounts to 14 amino acids. CDR3 sequence: CASSLEVAVGSDTF.

The chain links TRBV2 to TRBJ1-5; the D gene is possibly TRBD1 (5 bases). CDR1 and CDR2 (germline): SNHLY, FYNNEI. Between the trimmed V and J ends, which lost 7 bases and 6 bases, there was a span of 10 bases. There are 12 residues in the CDR3. The CDR3 loop reads CASNLQGQPQHF. The DNA for the CDR3 is TGTGCCAGCAACTTGCAGGGTCAGCCCCAGCATTTT.

The genes are TRBV27 and TRBJ2-2; D is possibly TRBD1 (6 bases). This CDR3 comprises 17 residues. Trimming took 0 bases from V and 5 from J, leaving 16 bases between them. From germline, CDR1 is MNHEY and CDR2 SMNVEV (reference sequence). The CDR3 DNA reads TGTGCCAGCAGTTTATCGGGAGACAGGTTAGGGACCGGGGAGCTGTTTTTT. It codes for CASSLSGDRLGTGELFF.

The gene calls are TRBV27 and TRBJ2-6; D gene ambiguous. V gave up 6 bases and J gave up 4 bases, with 19 bases separating them. Per germline, CDR1 MNHEY and CDR2 SMNVEV (reference sequence). The CDR3 consists of 17 residues. The CDR3 bases are TGTGCCAGCAGACGAACGGATATTTTTACCGGGGCCAACGTCCTGACTTTC. Protein product: CASRRTDIFTGANVLTF.

The chain is built from TRBV4-1 and TRBJ2-2, with no clear D. Germline values: CDR1 MGHRA, CDR2 YSYEKL. V lost 2 bases, J lost 5 bases, and 12 bases lay in between. The CDR3 length is 15 residues. The CDR3 sequence: CASSQPLDGTGELFF. The CDR3 nucleotides read TGCGCCAGCAGCCAACCCCTAGATGGGACCGGGGAGCTGTTTTTT.

This clone is a singleton in its sample. This chain joins TRBV5-1 and TRBJ2-3; 8 bases match TRBD2. J was trimmed by 1 base and V by 0 bases; bases with no gene match: 4. The CDR3 length is 16 residues. Germline V gene lookup returns CDR1 SGHRS and CDR2 YFSETQ. CDR3 coding DNA: TGCGCCAGCAGCTTGGGCGGGAGGTTGGGCACAGATACGCAGTATTTT. Its translation is CASSLGGRLGTDTQYF.

The genes are TRBV4-2 and TRBJ2-7; D call uncertain. The CDR3 length is 14 residues. Germline CDR1 reads LGHNA; CDR2 reads YNFKEQ. V gave up 1 base and J gave up 5 bases, with 12 bases separating them. This chain's CDR3 is CASSQVSRPHEQYF. In nucleotides, the CDR3 is TGTGCCAGCAGCCAAGTGTCCAGGCCCCACGAGCAGTACTTC.

V and J are TRBV18 and TRBJ2-7; 8 bases agree with TRBD2. The V and J ends lost 0 bases and 6 bases, in that order; junction bases with no gene match: 7. Germline V gene data show CDR1 as KGHSH and CDR2 as LQKENI. The CDR3 totals 15 residues. CDR3 loop: CASSPPVRGAGEQYF. In nucleotides, the CDR3 is TGTGCCAGCTCACCACCGGTGCGGGGGGCGGGCGAGCAGTACTTC. The whole variable domain, filled in from reference TRBV18 and TRBJ2-7, reads NAGVMQNPRHLVRRRGQEARLRCSPMKGHSHVYWYRQLPEEGLKFMVYLQKENIIDESGMPKERFSAEFPKEGPSILRIQQVVRGDSAAYFCASSPPVRGAGEQYFGPGTRLTVT.

This rearrangement joins TRBV27 to TRBJ1-5; possibly TRBD1 for D (5 bases). The CDR3 extends over 14 amino acids. V was pared by 5 bases and J by 4 bases, with 12 bases between. CDR1 and CDR2 from the germline V gene are MNHEY and SMNVEV (reference sequence). CDR3 sequence (DNA): TGTGCCAGCAGTATCCGGACACCGAATCAGCCCCAGCATTTT. Protein product: CASSIRTPNQPQHF.

This chain connects TRBV2 to TRBJ1-5; perhaps TRBD1 as D (5 bases). CDR3 length equals 15 residues. V was pared by 5 bases and J by 2 bases, with 13 bases between. Germline V lookup: CDR1 SNHLY, CDR2 FYNNEI. CDR3 sequence (DNA): TGTGCCAGCAGTCCTACCCGGGACGGCAATCAGCCCCAGCATTTT. Translating gives CASSPTRDGNQPQHF.

The gene calls are TRBV5-1 and TRBJ2-1; 11 bases fit TRBD2. The CDR3 runs to 15 residues. Per the germline V gene, CDR1 is SGHRS and CDR2 is YFSETQ. V shed 4 bases, J shed 6 bases, and the junction held 6 bases outside the gene matches. Written as DNA, the CDR3 is TGCGCCAGCAGCAGACCTAGCGGGAGGAGCAATGAGCAGTTCTTC. As protein: CASSRPSGRSNEQFF.

This clone was picked up one time. The chain has TRBV28 and TRBJ2-7; TRBD2 aligns across 10 bases. The CDR3 extends over 14 amino acids. V lost 2 bases to trimming and J lost 3 bases; unmatched junction nucleotides: 1. CDR1 and CDR2 from the germline V gene are MDHEN and SYDVKM. The chain's CDR3 is CASSLLAGDYEQYF. For the CDR3, the DNA is TGTGCCAGCAGTTTACTAGCGGGAGACTACGAGCAGTACTTC.

This clone was observed a handful of times. The J gene is TRBJ2-7, the V gene TRBV2, with 11 bases matching TRBD1. Germline CDR1 reads SNHLY; CDR2 reads FYNNEI. The V segment lost 5 bases and the J segment 0 bases; nucleotides outside the gene matches: 3. The CDR3 spans 15 residues. The CDR3 nucleotides are TGTGCCAGCAGTAGGACAGGGGGCGTCTCCTACGAGCAGTACTTC. It encodes CASSRTGGVSYEQYF.

The rearrangement links TRBV9 to TRBJ1-1, with D uncertain. The CDR3 extends over 13 amino acids. V shed 2 bases and J shed 1 base, with 6 bases lying between them. CDR1 is SGDLS and CDR2 is YYNGEE in the germline V gene. The CDR3 spells CASSVTQNTEAFF. The DNA for the CDR3 is TGTGCCAGCAGCGTTACCCAGAACACTGAAGCTTTCTTT.

The V and J genes are TRBV25-1 and TRBJ2-5; 11 nucleotides align to TRBD1. Losses at the gene ends were 6 bases for V and 5 bases for J; bases not matched to a gene: 8. CDR1 MGHDK and CDR2 SYGVNS come from the germline V gene. There are 15 residues in the CDR3. The CDR3 DNA reads TGTGCCAGCAGCCCCTGGGGACAGGGGGACGAGACCCAGTACTTC. It specifies CASSPWGQGDETQYF.

Written as DNA, the CDR3 is TGTGCCAGCAGCTTAGCGGACTACGGTTTACGGGGATGGTCAGATACGCAGTATTTT. This sequence encodes CASSLADYGLRGWSDTQYF. The chain has TRBV7-9 and TRBJ2-3; D possibly corresponds to TRBD2 (6 bases). Germline CDR1 SEHNR, CDR2 FQNEAQ (reference sequence). Trimming pared 0 bases from V and 4 bases from J, leaving 23 bases between. This CDR3 has 19 residues.

There are a few counts of this clone. The chain is built from TRBV19 and TRBJ2-1, with 7 positions matching TRBD2. There are 13 residues in the CDR3. J was trimmed by 6 bases and V by 10 bases; bases with no gene match: 9. Germline CDR1 LNHDA, CDR2 SQIVND (reference sequence). The CDR3 region is CATGRDYLNEQFF. CDR3 DNA sequence: TGTGCCACCGGCCGGGACTACCTCAATGAGCAGTTCTTC.

The chain joins TRBV5-1 to TRBJ2-1, with a tentative D call TRBD2 (6 bases). The germline CDR1 and CDR2 sequences are SGHRS and YFSETQ. This CDR3 contains 16 residues. Trimming left V 4 bases short and J 0 bases short, with 14 bases between. The CDR3 reads CASSPSAGGSYNEQFF. Written as DNA, the CDR3 is TGCGCCAGCAGCCCATCAGCGGGTGGCTCCTACAATGAGCAGTTCTTC.

This chain's CDR3 is CASSIEGALRAFF. In nucleotides, the CDR3 is TGTGCCAGTAGTATAGAGGGGGCTCTCCGGGCTTTCTTT. The V call is TRBV19, the J call TRBJ1-1, with a tentative D call TRBD1 (6 bases). V was cut by 0 bases and J by 11 bases, with 13 bases left in between. The CDR3 contains 13 residues. Germline CDR1 is LNHDA and CDR2 is SQIVND (reference sequence).

The chain links TRBV25-1 to TRBJ2-2; 8 positions agree with TRBD2. CDR3 size: 16 residues. V lost 4 bases, J lost 3 bases, and 7 bases stayed unmatched. The germline gives CDR1 MGHDK, CDR2 SYGVNS. CDR3 in DNA: TGTGCCAGCAGTGGAGGGGCGGGAGGCCACACCGGGGAGCTGTTTTTT. Protein: CASSGGAGGHTGELFF.